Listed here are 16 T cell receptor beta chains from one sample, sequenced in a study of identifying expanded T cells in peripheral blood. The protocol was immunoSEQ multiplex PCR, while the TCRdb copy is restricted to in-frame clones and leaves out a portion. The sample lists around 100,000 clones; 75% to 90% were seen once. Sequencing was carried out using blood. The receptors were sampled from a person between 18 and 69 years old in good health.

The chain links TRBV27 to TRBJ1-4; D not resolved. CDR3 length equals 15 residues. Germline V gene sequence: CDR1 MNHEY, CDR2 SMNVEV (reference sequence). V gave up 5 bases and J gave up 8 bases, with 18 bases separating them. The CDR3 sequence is CASSPSLGVGEKLFF. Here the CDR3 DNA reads TGTGCCAGCAGTCCCAGTTTGGGAGTTGGCGAAAAACTGTTTTTT.

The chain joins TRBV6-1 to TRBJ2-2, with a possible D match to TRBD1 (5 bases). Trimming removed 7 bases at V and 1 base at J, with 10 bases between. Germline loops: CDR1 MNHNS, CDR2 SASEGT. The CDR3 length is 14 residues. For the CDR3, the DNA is TGTGCCAGCACCGACGGACAGAACACCGGGGAGCTGTTTTTT. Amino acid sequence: CASTDGQNTGELFF.

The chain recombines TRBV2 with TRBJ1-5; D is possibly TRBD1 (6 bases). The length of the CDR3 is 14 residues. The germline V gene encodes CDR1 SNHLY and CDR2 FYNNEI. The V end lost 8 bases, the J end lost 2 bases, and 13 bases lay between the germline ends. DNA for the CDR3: TGTGCCAGCCAGGGACAACTGGGCAATCAGCCCCAGCATTTT. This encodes CASQGQLGNQPQHF.

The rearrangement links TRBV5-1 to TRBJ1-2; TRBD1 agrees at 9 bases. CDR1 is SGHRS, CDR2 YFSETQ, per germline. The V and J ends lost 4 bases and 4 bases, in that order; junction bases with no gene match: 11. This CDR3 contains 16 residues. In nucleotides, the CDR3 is TGCGCCAGCAGCCTTTATTCGGGACAGGGTACCTATGGCTACACCTTC. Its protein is CASSLYSGQGTYGYTF.

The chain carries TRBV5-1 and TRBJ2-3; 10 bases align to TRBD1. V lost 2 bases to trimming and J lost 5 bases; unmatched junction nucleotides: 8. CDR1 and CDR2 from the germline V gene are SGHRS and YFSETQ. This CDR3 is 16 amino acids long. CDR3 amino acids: CASSFGDRGLVDTQYF. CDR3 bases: TGCGCCAGCAGCTTTGGCGACAGGGGGCTTGTAGATACGCAGTATTTT.

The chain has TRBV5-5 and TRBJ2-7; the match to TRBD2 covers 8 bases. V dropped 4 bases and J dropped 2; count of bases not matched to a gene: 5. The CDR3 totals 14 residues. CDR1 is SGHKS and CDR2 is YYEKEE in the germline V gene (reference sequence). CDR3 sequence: CASSRSGTTYEQYF. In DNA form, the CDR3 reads TGTGCCAGCAGCCGTAGCGGGACCACCTACGAGCAGTACTTC.

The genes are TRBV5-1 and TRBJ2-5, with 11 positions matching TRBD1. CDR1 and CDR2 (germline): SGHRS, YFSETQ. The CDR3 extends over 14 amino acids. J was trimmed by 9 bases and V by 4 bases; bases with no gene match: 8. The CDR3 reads CASSPGTGGTAQYF. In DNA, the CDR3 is TGCGCCAGCAGCCCCGGGACAGGGGGAACGGCCCAGTACTTC. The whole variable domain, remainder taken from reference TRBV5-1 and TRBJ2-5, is KAGVTQTPRYLIKTRGQQVTLSCSPISGHRSVSWYQQTPGQGLQFLFEYFSETQRNKGNFPGRFSGRQFSNSRSEMNVSTLELGDSALYLCASSPGTGGTAQYFGPGTRLLVL.

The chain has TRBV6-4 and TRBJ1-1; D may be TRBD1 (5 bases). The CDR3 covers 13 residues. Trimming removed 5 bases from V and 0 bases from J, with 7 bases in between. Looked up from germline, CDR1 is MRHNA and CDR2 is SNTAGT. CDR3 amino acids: CASSLTVNTEAFF. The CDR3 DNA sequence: TGTGCCAGCAGTTTGACAGTGAACACTGAAGCTTTCTTT.

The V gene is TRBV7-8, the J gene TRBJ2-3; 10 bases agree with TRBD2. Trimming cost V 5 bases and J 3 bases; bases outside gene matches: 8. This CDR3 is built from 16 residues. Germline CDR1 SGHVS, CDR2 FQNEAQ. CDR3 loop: CASSPAPAGGTDTQYF. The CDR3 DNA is TGTGCCAGCAGCCCAGCTCCAGCGGGGGGGACAGATACGCAGTATTTT.

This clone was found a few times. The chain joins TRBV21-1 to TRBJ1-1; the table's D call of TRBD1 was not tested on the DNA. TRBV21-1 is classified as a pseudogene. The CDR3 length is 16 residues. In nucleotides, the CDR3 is TGTGCCAGCAGCTCCCCTTCCAGGACAGGGGGCACTGAAGCTTTCTTT. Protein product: CASSSPSRTGGTEAFF.

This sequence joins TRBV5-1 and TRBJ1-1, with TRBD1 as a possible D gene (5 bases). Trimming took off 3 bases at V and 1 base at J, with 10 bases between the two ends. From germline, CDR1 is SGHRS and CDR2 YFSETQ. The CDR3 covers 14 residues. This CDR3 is CASSSWGGNTEAFF. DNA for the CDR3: TGCGCCAGCAGCTCCTGGGGGGGGAACACTGAAGCTTTCTTT.

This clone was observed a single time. CDR3 sequence: CARRTAVGSPLHF. CDR3 DNA: TGTGCCCGACGGACAGCGGTAGGTTCACCCCTCCACTTT. This rearrangement joins TRBV30 to TRBJ1-6, with D maybe TRBD1 (6 bases). Germline lookup yields CDR1 GTSNPN and CDR2 SVGIG (reference sequence). This CDR3 region has 13 residues. The V end lost 8 bases, the J end lost 9 bases, and 17 bases lay between the germline ends. Full variable domain (rest looked up from reference TRBV30 and TRBJ1-6): SQTIHQWPATLVQPVGSPLSLECTVEGTSNPNLYWYRQAAGRGLQLLFYSVGIGQISSEVPQNLSASRPQDRQFILSSKKLLLSDSGFYLCARRTAVGSPLHFGNGTRLTVT.

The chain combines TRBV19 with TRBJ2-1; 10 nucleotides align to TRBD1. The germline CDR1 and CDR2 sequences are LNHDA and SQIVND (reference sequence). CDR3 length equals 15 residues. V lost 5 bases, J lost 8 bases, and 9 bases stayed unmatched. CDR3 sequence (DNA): TGTGCCAGTAGTCAATTGGACAGGGGGGGTCATGAGCAGTTCTTC. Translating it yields CASSQLDRGGHEQFF.

The CDR3 bases are TGTGCCAGCAGCCCCTATAGCAATCAGCCCCAGCATTTT. Its translation is CASSPYSNQPQHF. V usage is TRBV7-3 and J usage is TRBJ1-5; D remains unclear. The CDR3 has 13 residues. V lost 5 bases, J lost 0 bases, and 5 bases lay in between. Germline V CDR1 and CDR2: SGHTA, FQGTGA.

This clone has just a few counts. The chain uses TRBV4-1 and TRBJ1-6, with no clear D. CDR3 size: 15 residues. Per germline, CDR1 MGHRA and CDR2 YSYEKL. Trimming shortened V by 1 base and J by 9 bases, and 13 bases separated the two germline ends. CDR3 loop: CASSQVSGIGSPLHF. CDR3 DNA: TGCGCCAGCAGCCAAGTATCGGGTATAGGTTCACCCCTCCACTTT.

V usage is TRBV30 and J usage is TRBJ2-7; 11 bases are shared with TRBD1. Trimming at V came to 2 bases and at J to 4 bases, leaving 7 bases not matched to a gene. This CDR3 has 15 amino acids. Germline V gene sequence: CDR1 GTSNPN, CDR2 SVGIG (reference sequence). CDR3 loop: CAWSPPGTGGYEQYF. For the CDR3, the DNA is TGTGCCTGGAGTCCTCCCGGGACAGGGGGTTACGAGCAGTACTTC.